This paragraph reports one T cell receptor (beta chain). Its target is not known. Most PBMC samples had around 480 ng input DNA in six replicates. Measured with immunoSEQ multiplex PCR; TCRdb has only the in-frame clones, and not every one. The profile shows 13,000 to 15,000 clones, nearly 70% of them singletons. The time point was: after neoadjuvant nivolumab, at surgical resection. No culture or expansion preceded analysis of these blood cells. This entry comes from a study of neoadjuvant anti-PD-1 for oral cavity cancer. Study-level points and caveats: Treg/Th17 ratio rose with pretreatment blood and fell with post-treatment tumor TCRbeta clonality.

J gave up 4 bases and V 2 bases, and 5 bases lay outside the gene matches. This CDR3 spans 15 amino acids. Germline CDR1 is MNHNS and CDR2 is SASEGT. The sequence came from a person between 40 and 85 years old with oral cavity squamous cell carcinoma. The input for sequencing was PBMCs, taken after nivolumab (anti-PD-1) treatment. This sequence joins TRBV6-1 and TRBJ2-7; TRBD1 matches at 10 bases. The chain's CDR3 is CASSERGTGVYEQYF. The CDR3 nucleotides are TGTGCCAGCAGTGAACGCGGGACAGGGGTTTACGAGCAGTACTTC.